This T cell receptor beta chain appears in the sequencing data of a study of T cell repertoires in cytomegalovirus infection. On the study more broadly: Based on public TCR beta signatures, there were indications of CMV infection and of a matching HLA type.

TCRdb called the reads again in MiXCR, with one record for every CDR3 protein. This table has under 150,000 distinct CDR3 sequences, roughly 30% appearing once. For this clonotype: As yet, its antigen is unknown.

Trimming pared 2 bases from V and 4 bases from J, leaving 26 bases between. The length of the CDR3 is 19 residues. The V gene's germline CDR1 is MGHRA and CDR2 YSYEKL. The V gene is TRBV4-1, the J gene TRBJ1-2, with a possible D match to TRBD1 (5 bases). This receptor was obtained from a human donor in good health (CMV status not recorded). Some clones in this sample may be carry-over from other donors' samples. The input for sequencing was CD8+ T cells from cultured PBMCs, taken from culture after CMV antigen stimulation. As DNA, the CDR3 is TGCGCCAGCAGCCAAATTGTGGGGCTGGTGACAGCTCGTCCCTATGGCTACACCTTC. This translates into CASSQIVGLVTARPYGYTF.